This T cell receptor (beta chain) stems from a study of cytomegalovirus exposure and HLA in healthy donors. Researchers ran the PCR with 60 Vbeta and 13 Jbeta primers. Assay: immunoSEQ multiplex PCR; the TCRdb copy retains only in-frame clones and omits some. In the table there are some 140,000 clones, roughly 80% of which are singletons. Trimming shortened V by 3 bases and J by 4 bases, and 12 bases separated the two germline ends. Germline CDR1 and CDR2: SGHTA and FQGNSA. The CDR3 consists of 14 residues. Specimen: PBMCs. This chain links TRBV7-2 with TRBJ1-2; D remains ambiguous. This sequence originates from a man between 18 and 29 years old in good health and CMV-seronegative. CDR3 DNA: TGTGCCAGCAGCTTCTCGACATCCGTCTATGGCTACACCTTC. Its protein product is CASSFSTSVYGYTF. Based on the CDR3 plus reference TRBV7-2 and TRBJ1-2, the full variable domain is GAGVSQSPSNKVTEKGKDVELRCDPISGHTALYWYRQSLGQGLEFLIYFQGNSAPDKSGLPSDRFSAERTGGSVSTLTIQRTQQEDSAVYLCASSFSTSVYGYTFGSGTRLTVV.